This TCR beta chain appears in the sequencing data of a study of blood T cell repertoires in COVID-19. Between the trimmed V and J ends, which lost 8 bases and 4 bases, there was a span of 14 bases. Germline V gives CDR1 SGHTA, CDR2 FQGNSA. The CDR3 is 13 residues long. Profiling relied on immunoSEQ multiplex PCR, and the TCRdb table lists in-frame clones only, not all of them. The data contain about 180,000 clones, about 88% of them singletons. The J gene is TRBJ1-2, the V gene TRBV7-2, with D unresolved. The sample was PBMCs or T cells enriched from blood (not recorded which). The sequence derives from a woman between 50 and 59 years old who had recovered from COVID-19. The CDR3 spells CASSVGRSYGYTF. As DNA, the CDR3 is TGTGCCAGCTCTGTGGGCAGGTCCTATGGCTACACCTTC.